This T cell receptor (beta chain) comes out of a study of neoadjuvant nivolumab and ipilimumab in lung cancer. Per the germline V gene, CDR1 is MNHEY and CDR2 is SMNVEV (reference sequence). The CDR3 totals 17 residues. With V trimmed by 3 bases and J by 4 bases, 12 bases remained unmatched. Some clones are missing from TCRdb's copy, which holds only in-frame ones; the method was immunoSEQ multiplex PCR. This sample has approximately 23,000 clones; approximately 82% occur once, and the top ten carry under 25%. A single count supports this clone. The chain carries TRBV27 and TRBJ2-3; 8 bases are a match to TRBD2. The clonotype comes from an adult with non-small cell lung cancer. The sequencing used peripheral blood, collected before neoadjuvant nivolumab, alone or with ipilimumab. The CDR3 loop reads CASSLRLGGRIADTQYF. The DNA for the CDR3 is TGTGCCAGCAGTTTGAGGTTGGGCGGGAGGATTGCAGATACGCAGTATTTT.